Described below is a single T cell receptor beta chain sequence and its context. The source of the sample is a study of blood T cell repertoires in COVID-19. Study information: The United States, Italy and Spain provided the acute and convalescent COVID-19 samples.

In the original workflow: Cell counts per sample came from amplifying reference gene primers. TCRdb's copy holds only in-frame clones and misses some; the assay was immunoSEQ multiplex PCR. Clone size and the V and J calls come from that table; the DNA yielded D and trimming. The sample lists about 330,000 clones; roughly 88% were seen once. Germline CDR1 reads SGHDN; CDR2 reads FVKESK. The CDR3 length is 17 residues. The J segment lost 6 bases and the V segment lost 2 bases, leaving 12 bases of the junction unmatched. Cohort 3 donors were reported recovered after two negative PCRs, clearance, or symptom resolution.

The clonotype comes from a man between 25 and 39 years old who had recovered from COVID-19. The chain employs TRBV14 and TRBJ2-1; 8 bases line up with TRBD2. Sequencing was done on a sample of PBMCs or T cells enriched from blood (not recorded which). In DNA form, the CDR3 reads TGTGCCAGCAGCCAACTAAAGAGAAGCGGGGGTTTCAATGAGCAGTTCTTC. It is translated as CASSQLKRSGGFNEQFF.